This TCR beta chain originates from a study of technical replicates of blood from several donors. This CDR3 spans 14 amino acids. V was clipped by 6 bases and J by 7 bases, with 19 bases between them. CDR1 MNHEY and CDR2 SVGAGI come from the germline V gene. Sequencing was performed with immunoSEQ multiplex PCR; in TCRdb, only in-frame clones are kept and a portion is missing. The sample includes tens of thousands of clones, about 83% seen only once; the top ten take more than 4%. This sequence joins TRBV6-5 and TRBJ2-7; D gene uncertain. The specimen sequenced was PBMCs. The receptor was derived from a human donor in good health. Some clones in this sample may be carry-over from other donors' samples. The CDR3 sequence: CASRKTVGSWEQYF. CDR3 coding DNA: TGTGCCAGCAGGAAAACGGTCGGTTCCTGGGAGCAGTACTTC.